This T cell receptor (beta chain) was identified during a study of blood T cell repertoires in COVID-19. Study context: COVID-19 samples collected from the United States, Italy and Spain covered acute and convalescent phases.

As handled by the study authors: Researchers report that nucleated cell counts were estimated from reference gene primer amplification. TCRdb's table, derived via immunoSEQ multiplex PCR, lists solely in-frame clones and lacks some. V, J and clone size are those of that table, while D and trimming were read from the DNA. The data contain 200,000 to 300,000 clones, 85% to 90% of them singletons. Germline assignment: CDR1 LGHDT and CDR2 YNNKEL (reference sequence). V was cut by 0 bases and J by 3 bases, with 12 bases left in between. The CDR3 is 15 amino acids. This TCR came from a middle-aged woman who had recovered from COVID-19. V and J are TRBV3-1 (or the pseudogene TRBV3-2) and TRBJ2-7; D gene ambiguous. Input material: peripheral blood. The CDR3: CASSQDATAFYEQYF. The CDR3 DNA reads TGTGCCAGCAGCCAAGATGCAACAGCCTTCTACGAGCAGTACTTC.